This T cell receptor (beta chain) was identified during a study of OX40 agonist ivuxolimab in advanced cancers. J lost 8 bases, V lost 0 bases, and 6 bases had no gene match. The germline CDR1 and CDR2 sequences are SEHNR and FQNEAQ (reference sequence). CDR3 size: 14 residues. This clone has only a few counts. Only in-frame clones appear in the TCRdb table, and some are missing; sequencing was by immunoSEQ multiplex PCR. The sample yields about 77,000 clones, approximately 85% seen once. The TCR comes from an adult with an advanced solid tumor such as melanoma, head and neck, liver or kidney cancer. The sample consisted of CD4+ or CD8+ T cells sorted from blood, taken in a trial of the OX40 agonist ivuxolimab. The chain employs TRBV7-9 and TRBJ1-2; TRBD1 matches 7 bases. The CDR3 here is CASSLADRRRGYTF. The CDR3 bases are TGTGCCAGCAGCTTAGCGGACAGGAGGAGAGGCTACACCTTC.